This T cell receptor beta chain appears in the sequencing data of a study of T cell responses to AZD1222 COVID-19 vaccine. Study context: Researchers grouped second doses given at about 4 or about 12 weeks into one pool.

V lost 2 bases, J lost 8 bases, and 22 bases lay in between. The CDR3 runs to 16 residues. CDR1 is SGHNT, CDR2 YYREEE, per germline (reference sequence). TCRdb keeps only in-frame clones here, not all; method: immunoSEQ multiplex PCR. This sample has under 140,000 clones, with around 90% found just once. Comment on this clone: Antigen: not known.

Study-wide points: There were mostly white British donors and more females than males, and clonal diversity was possibly underestimated. No day 14 peak samples; only post-peak repertoires were characterized.

This sequence originates from an adult in good health. The source material was peripheral blood, sampled on day 0 of AZD1222 vaccination. V usage is TRBV5-4 and J usage is TRBJ1-2, with D possibly matching TRBD1 (5 bases). The CDR3 loop is CASSFPQSGRVGGYTF. The CDR3 region has the DNA TGTGCCAGCAGCTTCCCGCAGTCCGGCAGGGTAGGAGGCTACACCTTC.